A single sample gave rise to the 13 T cell receptor beta chains below, sequenced in a study of blood T cell repertoires in COVID-19. The method was immunoSEQ multiplex PCR; TCRdb's version includes in-frame clones alone and lacks a portion of them. In the table there are 230,000 or so clones, over 75% of which are singletons. The sequencing input was peripheral blood. All receptors come from a man aged 40-50 years with active or convalescent COVID-19.

V usage is TRBV30 and J usage is TRBJ2-7, with D perhaps matching TRBD1 (5 bases). V dropped 0 bases and J dropped 0 bases, with 15 bases sitting between them. The germline CDR1 and CDR2 sequences are GTSNPN and SVGIG (reference sequence). The CDR3 is 16 residues long. In DNA form, the CDR3 reads TGTGCCTGGAGTGTAAAAGACAGCCGGAGCTCCTACGAGCAGTACTTC. It yields the protein CAWSVKDSRSSYEQYF.

The genes are TRBV19 and TRBJ1-5; TRBD1 is a possible D gene (5 bases). Germline CDR1 LNHDA, CDR2 SQIVND (reference sequence). Trimming pared 3 bases from V and 2 bases from J, leaving 14 bases between. CDR3 length: 16 residues. The CDR3, as DNA: TGTGCCAGTAGTATCGGGGGGATGACAGGCAATCAGCCCCAGCATTTT. It translates to CASSIGGMTGNQPQHF.

This chain connects TRBV28 to TRBJ2-7; perhaps TRBD2 as D (6 bases). CDR1 is MDHEN, CDR2 SYDVKM, per germline. The V and J ends lost 5 bases and 4 bases respectively, with 18 bases between them. The CDR3 contains 15 residues. CDR3 protein: CASSTGTPIHYEQYF. CDR3 DNA sequence: TGTGCCAGCAGTACCGGGACTCCGATCCATTACGAGCAGTACTTC.

V usage is TRBV19 and J usage is TRBJ2-7, with 10 nucleotides matching TRBD1. J was trimmed by 1 base and V by 7 bases; bases with no gene match: 7. The CDR3 sequence is 15 residues long. CDR1 is LNHDA, CDR2 SQIVND, per germline (reference sequence). CDR3 nucleotide sequence: TGTGCCAGTACCGCTAGGACAGGGGGGTCCTACGAGCAGTACTTC. Encoded protein: CASTARTGGSYEQYF. Together with reference TRBV19 and TRBJ2-7, the CDR3 gives the full variable domain: DGGITQSPKYLFRKEGQNVTLSCEQNLNHDAMYWYRQDPGQGLRLIYYSQIVNDFQKGDIAEGYSVSREKKESFPLTVTSAQKNPTAFYLCASTARTGGSYEQYFGPGTRLTVT.

The DNA for the CDR3 is TGTGCCAGCAGCCCCGGACAGGGCCAGTTCTTC. Translated: CASSPGQGQFF. The chain is built from TRBV11-3 and TRBJ2-1; 8 bases map to TRBD1. V shed 5 bases and J 13 bases; nucleotides not matched to a gene: 4. The germline V gene has CDR1 SGHNT and CDR2 YENEEA. This CDR3 contains 11 residues.

This clone has just a few counts. CDR3: CASSLLAWSDEQYF. The CDR3 DNA follows: TGTGCCAGCAGCTTACTAGCATGGTCGGACGAGCAGTACTTC. The chain uses TRBV5-5 and TRBJ2-7; a weak D match, TRBD2 (6 bases). Per the germline V gene, CDR1 is SGHKS and CDR2 is YYEKEE (reference sequence). The CDR3 length is 14 residues. Trimming took off 2 bases at V and 5 bases at J, with 14 bases between the two ends.

This chain joins TRBV21-1 and TRBJ2-1; the table gives TRBD2 as D, unverified against the DNA. TRBV21-1 is a recognized pseudogene. The CDR3 sequence is 12 residues long. The chain's CDR3 is CASRSGRNEQFF. The CDR3 region has the DNA TGTGCCTCCCGGTCGGGAAGGAATGAGCAGTTCTTC.

This clone has just one count. The J gene is TRBJ2-3, the V gene TRBV13, with 11 nucleotides matching TRBD2. Per the germline V gene, CDR1 is PRHDT and CDR2 is FYEKMQ (reference sequence). The V and J ends lost 4 bases and 2 bases, in that order; junction bases with no gene match: 2. The CDR3 runs 15 residues. The CDR3 DNA is TGTGCCAGCAGCTCGGGACTAGCGGCCACAGATACGCAGTATTTT. Translating gives CASSSGLAATDTQYF.

The rearrangement joins TRBV7-9 to TRBJ2-7, with TRBD1 matching over 10 bases. Trimming at V came to 4 bases and at J to 6 bases, leaving 12 bases not matched to a gene. Germline V lookup: CDR1 SEHNR, CDR2 FQNEAQ (reference sequence). The CDR3 is 16 residues long. CDR3 DNA sequence: TGTGCCAGCAGCTCAAATGCCGCGACAGGGGGCCTCGAGCAGTACTTC. Residues: CASSSNAATGGLEQYF.

This clone was recorded once. The chain uses TRBV18 and TRBJ2-5; D perhaps matches TRBD2 (6 bases). This CDR3 contains 17 residues. Looked up from germline, CDR1 is KGHSH and CDR2 is LQKENI. Deletions cut 3 bases from V and 5 bases from J, with 22 bases between. CDR3 sequence reads: CASSPWAISGTRETQYF. The CDR3 coding sequence is TGTGCCAGCTCACCCTGGGCAATATCAGGGACTCGCGAGACCCAGTACTTC.

The table lists this clone with a few counts. CDR3 DNA sequence: TGTGCCTCCCGGACAGGGAGCTCCTATAATTCACCCCTCCACTTT. It codes for CASRTGSSYNSPLHF. This sequence joins TRBV30 and TRBJ1-6, with TRBD1 identical over 8 bases. In germline, CDR1 is GTSNPN, CDR2 SVGIG (reference sequence). The junction had 5 bases not matched to a gene; V was cut back by 7 bases and J by 0 bases. The CDR3 contains 15 residues.

The genes are TRBV9 and TRBJ2-4; the match to TRBD2 covers 11 bases. The CDR3 totals 17 residues. Germline CDR1 is SGDLS and CDR2 is YYNGEE. V dropped 3 bases and J dropped 0; count of bases not matched to a gene: 5. CDR3 coding DNA: TGTGCCAGCAGCGAAGGGACTAGCGGAGGAGCCAAAAACATTCAGTACTTC. Its protein is CASSEGTSGGAKNIQYF.

The chain uses TRBV10-3 and TRBJ1-3; the match to TRBD1 covers 7 bases. V shed 6 bases, J shed 4 bases, and the junction held 6 bases outside the gene matches. CDR1 is ENHRY and CDR2 is SYGVKD in the germline V gene. This CDR3 contains 14 residues. The CDR3 spells CAIRETGIGNTIYF. In DNA form, the CDR3 reads TGTGCCATCAGGGAGACAGGGATCGGAAACACCATATATTTT.